Here is one T cell receptor (beta chain) with its context. Original processing notes: The assay estimated nucleated cells by amplifying reference gene primers. This table comes from immunoSEQ multiplex PCR, and its TCRdb copy is limited to in-frame clones, with some not included. V, J and clone size are those of that table, while D and trimming were read from the DNA. The table includes some 120,000 clones, approximately 85% detected once. This entry comes from a study of blood T cell repertoires in COVID-19. Study details: The United States, Italy and Spain supplied acute and convalescent COVID-19 samples. Sample material is recorded as cDNA or gDNA derived from T cells, B-cell-depleted T cells, or PBMCs.

In germline, CDR1 is SGHNT, CDR2 YENEEA. The V and J ends lost 2 bases and 10 bases respectively, with 12 bases between them. This CDR3 has 13 residues. The clonotype originates from an elderly man with active or convalescent COVID-19. The chain couples TRBV11-3 to TRBJ2-1; no clear D gene. Material: peripheral blood. This CDR3 is CASSLTGGYEQFF. CDR3 sequence (DNA): TGTGCCAGCAGCTTAACGGGTGGCTACGAGCAGTTCTTC.